What follows are 11 T cell receptor beta chains derived from one specimen sequenced in a study of breast tumors, draining lymph nodes, adjacent tissues. TCRdb passed the multiplex PCR reads through MiXCR, listing each CDR3 protein once. In the table there are over 15,000 distinct CDR3 sequences, less than 65% of which are singletons. What was sequenced was tumor-adjacent breast tissue. These receptors were obtained from a female donor with breast cancer. Some clones in this sample may be carry-over from other donors' samples.

By sample share, this clonotype is medium-sized (0.01 to 0.1%). This chain uses TRBV29-1 with TRBJ1-6; D is perhaps TRBD1 (5 bases). The CDR3 runs 13 residues. Between the trimmed V and J ends, which lost 5 bases and 8 bases, there was a span of 13 bases. The germline V gene has CDR1 SQVTM and CDR2 ANQGSEA. CDR3 loop: CSVRDALYSPLHF. The CDR3 DNA follows: TGCAGCGTTCGGGACGCGTTGTATTCACCCCTCCACTTT.

Judged by abundance, this clonotype is medium-sized. The rearrangement links TRBV30 to TRBJ2-7; D remains unclear. Germline values: CDR1 GTSNPN, CDR2 SVGIG (reference sequence). CDR3 length: 12 residues. Trimming pared 1 base from V and 2 bases from J, leaving 6 bases between. The CDR3, as DNA: TGTGCCTGGAGTGCGGGCCCCTACGAGCAGTACTTC. It yields the protein CAWSAGPYEQYF. Full variable domain (missing parts from reference TRBV30 and TRBJ2-7): SQTIHQWPATLVQPVGSPLSLECTVEGTSNPNLYWYRQAAGRGLQLLFYSVGIGQISSEVPQNLSASRPQDRQFILSSKKLLLSDSGFYLCAWSAGPYEQYFGPGTRLTVT.

The gene calls are TRBV5-1 and TRBJ2-3; D uncertain. CDR1 is SGHRS and CDR2 is YFSETQ in the germline V gene. This CDR3 comprises 14 residues. Trimming removed 1 base at V and 0 bases at J, with 6 bases between. CDR3 loop: CASSLSDSTDTQYF. For the CDR3, the DNA is TGCGCCAGCAGCTTGTCGGATAGCACAGATACGCAGTATTTT.

Worth noting for this clonotype: Being one base from a much bigger clone, this may be a read error. The chain is built from TRBV25-1 and TRBJ1-1; no clear D. CDR1 and CDR2 from the germline V gene are MGHDK and SYGVNS. The CDR3 length is 14 residues. In DNA, the CDR3 is TGTGCCAGCAAAGCTAACCCGTGGAACACTGAAGCTTCCTTT. It yields the protein CASKANPWNTEASF.

There are many counts of this clonotype. V is TRBV28 and J is TRBJ2-3; tentative D call: TRBD2 (6 bases). The CDR3 sequence is 13 residues long. The germline gives CDR1 MDHEN, CDR2 SYDVKM. V dropped 10 bases and J dropped 6 bases, with 17 bases sitting between them. CDR3 bases: TGTGCCACATCCCAGGGAGGTGTTGATACGCAGTATTTT. This codes for CATSQGGVDTQYF.

This chain links TRBV20-1 with TRBJ1-1; D unresolved. Trimming cost V 3 bases and J 3 bases, with 5 bases left between them. Germline-derived CDR1 and CDR2 are DFQATT and SNEGSKA (reference sequence). This CDR3 contains 11 residues. The CDR3 protein is CSARLHTEAFF. The CDR3 DNA follows: TGCAGTGCTAGGCTACACACTGAAGCTTTCTTT.

In this sample, this clonotype turned up many times. The chain couples TRBV3-1 to TRBJ2-5, with a possible D match to TRBD1 (5 bases). V lost 4 bases to trimming and J lost 0 bases, with 15 bases between them. Germline V gives CDR1 LGHDT, CDR2 YNNKEL (reference sequence). The CDR3 consists of 16 residues. Here the CDR3 reads CASSLLRRTNQETQYF. The CDR3 region has the DNA TGTGCCAGCAGCCTGCTACGTCGGACAAACCAAGAGACCCAGTACTTC.

This clonotype came up many times. The chain joins TRBV6-1 to TRBJ2-5; D unclear. The ends were cut back, 4 bases at V and 5 bases at J, with 14 bases in the middle. CDR1 is MNHNS, CDR2 SASEGT, per germline. There are 14 residues in the CDR3. The DNA of the CDR3 is TGTGCCAGCAGTGTAACAATCTCCGCGGAGACCCAGTACTTC. Its translation: CASSVTISAETQYF.

The V gene is TRBV15, the J gene TRBJ2-7; TRBD1 aligns across 7 bases. This CDR3 region has 14 residues. Germline V gives CDR1 LNHNV, CDR2 YYDKDF (reference sequence). V trimming: 3 bases; J trimming: 0 bases; junction bases outside the gene matches: 2. The CDR3 spells CATSRGDSSYEQYF. In nucleotides, the CDR3 is TGTGCCACCAGCAGGGGGGACAGCTCCTACGAGCAGTACTTC.

This clonotype was observed many times. The chain uses TRBV14 and TRBJ2-3; TRBD1 aligns across 8 bases. The germline gives CDR1 SGHDN, CDR2 FVKESK. Losses at the gene ends were 3 bases for V and 5 bases for J; bases not matched to a gene: 4. The CDR3 loop spans 14 amino acids. The CDR3 protein is CASSQLTGVDTQYF. The CDR3 DNA follows: TGTGCCAGCAGCCAGTTGACAGGGGTAGATACGCAGTATTTT.

This clonotype has a count of ten or more. The chain has TRBV19 and TRBJ2-5, with D possibly being TRBD1 or TRBD2 (5 bases each). The V end lost 5 bases, the J end lost 5 bases, and 12 bases lay between the germline ends. The V gene's germline CDR1 is LNHDA and CDR2 SQIVND (reference sequence). This CDR3 is 13 amino acids long. The chain's CDR3 is CASSPGPFETQYF. The CDR3 DNA reads TGTGCCAGTAGTCCGGGACCTTTCGAGACCCAGTACTTC.